This T cell receptor beta chain was retrieved from a study of cytomegalovirus exposure and HLA in healthy donors. Looking at the study overall: About 85 million unique TCR sequences came from HLA-typed donors in an early release. Study results and limitations: Earlier analysis yielded a pattern in which most TCR beta V segments were productive about 90% or about 30% of the time. Because they were indistinguishable, some V segments, including TRBV6-2 and TRBV6-3, were excluded.

This clone was found once. What it recognizes is unknown. A multiplex PCR was run with 60 Vbeta primers and 13 Jbeta primers. Clones were sequenced by immunoSEQ multiplex PCR, and TCRdb holds only the in-frame ones, with some missing. Here the sample spans more than 150,000 clones, 70% to 90% being singletons. The ends were cut back, 0 bases at V and 2 bases at J, with 5 bases in the middle. Germline V gene data show CDR1 as SGHRS and CDR2 as YFSETQ. The CDR3 has 13 residues. The chain has TRBV5-1 and TRBJ2-5, with D unclear. Material for sequencing was PBMCs. This receptor was obtained from a woman between 18 and 30 years old in good health and CMV-seronegative. The CDR3 loop is CASSLAQQETQYF. CDR3 sequence (DNA): TGCGCCAGCAGCTTGGCACAGCAAGAGACCCAGTACTTC.